These 2 T cell receptor beta chains originate from one sample sequenced in a study of T cells after yellow fever vaccination. One entry per CDR3 protein, called by TCRdb with MiXCR from the 5' RACE reads. This sample has about 350,000 distinct CDR3 sequences, with 7% to 10% found just once. The sample in question was PBMCs, obtained roughly 45 days after the first yellow fever vaccination. Receptors originate from a man younger than 35 who received the YFV17D yellow fever vaccine.

This clonotype was counted a few times. This sequence joins TRBV6-5 and TRBJ2-7; tentatively, D is TRBD1 (5 bases). Trimming took 4 bases from V and 4 from J, leaving 11 bases between them. Germline values: CDR1 MNHEY, CDR2 SVGAGI. The CDR3 has 13 amino acids. The chain's CDR3 is CASSSQGVYEQYV. In DNA, the CDR3 is TGTGCCAGCAGTTCCCAGGGTGTATACGAGCAGTACGTC.

This clonotype was counted between two and nine times. This chain connects TRBV7-2 to TRBJ2-3; the match to TRBD2 covers 8 bases. Trimming took 1 base from V and 2 from J; bases not matched to a gene: 5. The CDR3 consists of 16 residues. Germline V gene data show CDR1 as SGHTA and CDR2 as FQGNSA. For the CDR3, the DNA is TGTGCCAGCAGCTTAGGGGGACTAGGATCCACAGATACGCAGTATTTT. This translates into CASSLGGLGSTDTQYF.